A selection of T cell receptor beta chains follows, all from one sample in a study of blood T cell repertoires in COVID-19. Only in-frame clones appear in the TCRdb table, and some are missing; sequencing was by immunoSEQ multiplex PCR. The repertoire holds approximately 90,000 clones, with around 82% as singletons. The source material was peripheral blood. The receptors come from a human donor in a cohort sampled during active COVID-19. Each CDR3 is given with its conserved first and last residue. A D gene is named only where the DNA matches it firmly. Size is omitted from some rows. Given values are once, few, many or a class for expanded clones.

DNA	CDR3	size	D	V	J
TGTGCCAGCTCCAACTCCCAGGGGTCTACCTACGAGCAGTACTTC	CASSNSQGSTYEQYF	.	.	TRBV2	TRBJ2-7
TGTGCCAGCAGCTTAGCGGGTTCGGGCACTGAAGCTTTCTTT	CASSLAGSGTEAFF	.	.	TRBV11-2	TRBJ1-1
TGTGCCAGCAGCCTAACAGGGGCCCGCACAGATACGCAGTATTTT	CASSLTGARTDTQYF	.	TRBD1	TRBV11-2	TRBJ2-3
TGTGCCAGCAGCGTAGTCGGGGTGGGCACTGAAGCTTTCTTT	CASSVVGVGTEAFF	.	.	TRBV9	TRBJ1-1
TGTGCCAGCAGCTTGGAAGGGGCCCTGAGGGAGACCCAGTACTTC	CASSLEGALRETQYF	.	.	TRBV5-5	TRBJ2-5
TGCGCCAGCAGCTTGGGGTTTAGCGGGTCCTACAATGAGCAGTTCTTC	CASSLGFSGSYNEQFF	.	TRBD2	TRBV5-1	TRBJ2-1
TGTGCCAGCAGCTTAGGGGGGCGCGGTGGCTACACCTTC	CASSLGGRGGYTF	once	.	TRBV7-2	TRBJ1-2
TGTGCCAGCAGCCACGGGACTAGCGCCAATGAGCAGTTCTTC	CASSHGTSANEQFF	.	TRBD2	TRBV7-3	TRBJ2-1
TGTGCCAGCTCACCAACGGGTACCACTGAAGCTTTCTTT	CASSPTGTTEAFF	.	.	TRBV18	TRBJ1-1
TGTGCCAGCAGCCAAGCGTTTGGGTCGGGGGGGCAAAATACGCAGTATTTT	CASSQAFGSGGQNTQYF	.	TRBD2	TRBV4-2	TRBJ2-3
TGTGCCAGCAGTCGTTCGGGACAGGGGTTCAATCAGCCCCAGCATTTT	CASSRSGQGFNQPQHF	.	TRBD1	TRBV27	TRBJ1-5
TGTGCCAGCAGCCGAGACAGGGGCCCCTCCTACGAGCAGTACTTC	CASSRDRGPSYEQYF	.	TRBD1	TRBV3-1/TRBV3-2	TRBJ2-7
TGTGCCAGCAGCGTAGCCCGGGACTCCAACCATGAGCAGTTCTTC	CASSVARDSNHEQFF	.	.	TRBV9	TRBJ2-1
TGTGCCAGCAGCTTAACTGGGACAGGGGGCGCGGGTGGTTCACCCCTCCACTTT	CASSLTGTGGAGGSPLHF	few	TRBD1	TRBV7-2	TRBJ1-6
TGTGCCAGCAGCTTGACAGGGGGCGCGAGTGGAAACACCATATATTTT	CASSLTGGASGNTIYF	few	TRBD1	TRBV7-3	TRBJ1-3
TGTGCCTGGAGCGCAACAGGGGGCGAAACTGAAGCTTTCTTT	CAWSATGGETEAFF	.	TRBD1	TRBV30	TRBJ1-1
TGTGCCAGCAGCTTACCAATAGCGGGGGGCTCTTATACGCAGTATTTT	CASSLPIAGGSYTQYF	.	TRBD2	TRBV11-2	TRBJ2-3
TGTGCCAGTGCCGAGGGGGACCAAGAGACCCAGTACTTC	CASAEGDQETQYF	.	.	TRBV19	TRBJ2-5
TGTGCCAGCAGCTTGGAGACCTATGGGAGCTATGGCTACACCTTC	CASSLETYGSYGYTF	.	.	TRBV7-9	TRBJ1-2
TGTGCCAGCAGCTTAGGGACAGGCGTCGACACTGAAGCTTTCTTT	CASSLGTGVDTEAFF	.	TRBD1	TRBV7-9	TRBJ1-1
TGTGCCAGCAGCCAACGACAGGGGGCGGAGAAGGAAAAACTGTTTTTT	CASSQRQGAEKEKLFF	.	TRBD1	TRBV4-2	TRBJ1-4
TGTGCCAGCAGCAAAGTTCGTCGGGGTAGTCGGCAGTACTTC	CASSKVRRGSRQYF	.	.	TRBV21-1	TRBJ2-7
TGTGCCAGTAGGGACACGTCCTACGAGCAGTACTTC	CASRDTSYEQYF	.	.	TRBV6-6	TRBJ2-7
TGCGCCAGCAGCCGGACAGTCACCGGGGAGCTGTTTTTT	CASSRTVTGELFF	.	.	TRBV4-1	TRBJ2-2
TGTGCCAGCAGCTTTCACGGTTCCTACGAGCAGTACTTC	CASSFHGSYEQYF	.	.	TRBV5-4	TRBJ2-7
TGCGCCAGCAGCCAAGAGGCCAGGGGGCGCACAGAGACCCAGTACTTC	CASSQEARGRTETQYF	.	TRBD1	TRBV4-3	TRBJ2-5
TGCAGCGTTGAAGGGACTAGCGGGGACCAGGTTTTTGAGACCCAGTACTTC	CSVEGTSGDQVFETQYF	once	TRBD2	TRBV29-1	TRBJ2-5
TGTGCCAGCAGCTCAACCTACGAGCAGTACTTC	CASSSTYEQYF	.	.	TRBV4-2	TRBJ2-7
TGCGCCAGCAGCCCGGGACCCAGGGGATCTGGAAACACCATATATTTT	CASSPGPRGSGNTIYF	.	.	TRBV5-1	TRBJ1-3
TGTGCCAGCAGCTTTGGAGGGGTATTGGTCGGGGAGCTGTTTTTT	CASSFGGVLVGELFF	.	.	TRBV11-2	TRBJ2-2
TGCGCCAGCAGCTTTTTTACGAACACCGGGGAGCTGTTTTTT	CASSFFTNTGELFF	.	.	TRBV5-1	TRBJ2-2
TGCGCCAGCAGCCAGGGACTAGCGGGAGACGAGCAGTACTTC	CASSQGLAGDEQYF	.	TRBD2	TRBV5-1	TRBJ2-7
TGTGCCACCAGCAGTGACCGCCAGGGACTGCCAACCAACATTCAGTACTTC	CATSSDRQGLPTNIQYF	.	.	TRBV15	TRBJ2-4
TGTGCCAGCAGTCCCGGGGGGTATGAGCAGTTCTTC	CASSPGGYEQFF	few	TRBD2	TRBV6-2/TRBV6-3	TRBJ2-1
TGTGCCAGCAGCCCCCCAGGGGGCGAAAACATTCAGTACTTC	CASSPPGGENIQYF	.	TRBD1	TRBV7-9	TRBJ2-4
TGCGCCAGCAGCTTAGGGGGTCCCGAAAACATTCAGTACTTC	CASSLGGPENIQYF	.	.	TRBV5-1	TRBJ2-4
TGTGCCAGCAGCCCCCGACAGGAGGCCTCAATCTATAGCAATCAGCCCCAGCATTTT	CASSPRQEASIYSNQPQHF	few	.	TRBV21-1	TRBJ1-5